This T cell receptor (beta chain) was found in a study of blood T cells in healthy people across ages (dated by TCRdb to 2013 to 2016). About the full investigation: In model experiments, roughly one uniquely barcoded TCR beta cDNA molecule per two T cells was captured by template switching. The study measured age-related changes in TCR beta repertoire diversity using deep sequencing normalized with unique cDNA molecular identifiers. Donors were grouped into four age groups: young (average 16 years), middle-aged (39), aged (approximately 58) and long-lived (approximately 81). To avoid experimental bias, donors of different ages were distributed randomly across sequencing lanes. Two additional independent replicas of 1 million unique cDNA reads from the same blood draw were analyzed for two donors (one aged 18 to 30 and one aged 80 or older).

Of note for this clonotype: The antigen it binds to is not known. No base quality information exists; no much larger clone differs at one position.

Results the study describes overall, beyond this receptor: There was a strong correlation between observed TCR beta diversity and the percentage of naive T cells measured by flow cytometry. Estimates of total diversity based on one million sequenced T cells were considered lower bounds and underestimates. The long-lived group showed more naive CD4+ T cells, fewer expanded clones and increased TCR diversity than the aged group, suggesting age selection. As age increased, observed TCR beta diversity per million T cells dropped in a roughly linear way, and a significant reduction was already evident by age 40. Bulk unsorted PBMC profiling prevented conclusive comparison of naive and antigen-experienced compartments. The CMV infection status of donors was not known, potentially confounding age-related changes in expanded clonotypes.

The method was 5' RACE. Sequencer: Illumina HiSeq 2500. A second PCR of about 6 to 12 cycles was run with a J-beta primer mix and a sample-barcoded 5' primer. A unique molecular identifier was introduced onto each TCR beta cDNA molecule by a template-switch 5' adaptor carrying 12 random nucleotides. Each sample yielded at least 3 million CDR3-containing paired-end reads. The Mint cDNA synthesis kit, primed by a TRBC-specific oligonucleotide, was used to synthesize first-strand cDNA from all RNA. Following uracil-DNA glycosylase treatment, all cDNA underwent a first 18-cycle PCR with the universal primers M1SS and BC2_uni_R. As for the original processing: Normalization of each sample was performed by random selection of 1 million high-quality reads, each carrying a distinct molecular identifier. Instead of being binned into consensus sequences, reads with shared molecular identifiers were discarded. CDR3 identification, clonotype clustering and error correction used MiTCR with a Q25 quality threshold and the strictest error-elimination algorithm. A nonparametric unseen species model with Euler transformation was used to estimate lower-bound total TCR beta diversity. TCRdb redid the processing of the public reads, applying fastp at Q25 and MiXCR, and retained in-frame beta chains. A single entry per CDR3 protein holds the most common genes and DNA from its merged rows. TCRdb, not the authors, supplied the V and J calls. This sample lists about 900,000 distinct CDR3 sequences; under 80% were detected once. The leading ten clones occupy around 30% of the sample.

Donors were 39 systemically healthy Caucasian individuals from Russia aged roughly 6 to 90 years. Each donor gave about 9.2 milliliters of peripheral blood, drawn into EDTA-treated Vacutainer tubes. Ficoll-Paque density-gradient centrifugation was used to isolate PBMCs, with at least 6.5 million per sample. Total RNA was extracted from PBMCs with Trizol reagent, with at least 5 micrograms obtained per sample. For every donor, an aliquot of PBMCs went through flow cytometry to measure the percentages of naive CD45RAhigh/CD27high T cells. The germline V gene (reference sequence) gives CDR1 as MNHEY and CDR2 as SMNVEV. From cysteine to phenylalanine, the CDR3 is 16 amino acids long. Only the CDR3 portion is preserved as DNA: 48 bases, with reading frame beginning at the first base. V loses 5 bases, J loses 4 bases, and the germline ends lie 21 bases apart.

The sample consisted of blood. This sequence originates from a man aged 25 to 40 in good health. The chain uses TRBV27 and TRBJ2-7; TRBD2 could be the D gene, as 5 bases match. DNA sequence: TGTGCCAGCAGTCTAAGAAGCGGATTTATAGTGTACGAGCAGTACTTC. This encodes CASSLRSGFIVYEQYF.